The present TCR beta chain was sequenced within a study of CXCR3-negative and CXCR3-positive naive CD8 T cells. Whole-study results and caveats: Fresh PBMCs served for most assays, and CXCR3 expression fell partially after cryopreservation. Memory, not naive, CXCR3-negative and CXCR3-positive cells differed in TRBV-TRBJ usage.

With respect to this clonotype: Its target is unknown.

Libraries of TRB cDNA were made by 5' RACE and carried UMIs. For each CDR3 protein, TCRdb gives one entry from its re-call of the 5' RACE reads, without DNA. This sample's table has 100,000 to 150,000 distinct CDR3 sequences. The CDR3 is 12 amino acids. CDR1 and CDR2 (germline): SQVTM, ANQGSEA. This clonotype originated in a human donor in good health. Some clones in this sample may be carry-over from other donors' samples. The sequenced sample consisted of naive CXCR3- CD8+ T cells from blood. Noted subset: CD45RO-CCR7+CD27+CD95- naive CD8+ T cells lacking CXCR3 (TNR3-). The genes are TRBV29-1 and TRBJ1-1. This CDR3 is CSAVQMNTEAFF.